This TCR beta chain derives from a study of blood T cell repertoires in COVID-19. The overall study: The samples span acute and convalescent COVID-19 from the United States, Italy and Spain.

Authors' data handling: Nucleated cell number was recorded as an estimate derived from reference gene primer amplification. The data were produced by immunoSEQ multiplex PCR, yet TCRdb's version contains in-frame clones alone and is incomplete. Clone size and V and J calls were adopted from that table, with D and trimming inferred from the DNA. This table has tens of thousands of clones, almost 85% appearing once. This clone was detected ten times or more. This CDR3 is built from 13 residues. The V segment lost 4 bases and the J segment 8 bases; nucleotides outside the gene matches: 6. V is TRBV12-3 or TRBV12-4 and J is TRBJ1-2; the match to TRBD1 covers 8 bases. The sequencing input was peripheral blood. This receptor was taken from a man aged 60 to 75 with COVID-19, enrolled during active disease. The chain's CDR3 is CASSYQQGDGYTF. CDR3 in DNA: TGTGCCAGCAGTTATCAACAGGGGGACGGCTACACCTTC.